This T cell receptor (beta chain) was sequenced during a study of PD-L1 blockade in urothelial cancer. The repertoire was sequenced with immunoSEQ multiplex PCR; TCRdb's copy has only in-frame clones and lacks some. The repertoire has almost 90,000 clones, about four fifths of them found once; the top ten carry 2% to 2.5%. This CDR3 is 18 amino acids long. Germline CDR1 and CDR2: SGHTS and YDEGEE. The trim removed 0 bases at V and 2 bases at J, leaving 7 bases unmatched. Noted time point: pretreatment peripheral blood. This receptor was taken from a man aged 60-69 years with urothelial cancer. The sample in question was PBMCs, obtained around atezolizumab (anti-PD-L1) treatment. The rearrangement links TRBV5-8 to TRBJ2-2, with 10 bases fitting TRBD2. In DNA, the CDR3 is TGTGCCAGCAGCTTGGAGTCTAGCGGGAGTATAAACACCGGGGAGCTGTTTTTT. Translating gives CASSLESSGSINTGELFF. Supplemented by reference TRBV5-8 and TRBJ2-2, the full variable domain reads EAGVTQSPTHLIKTRGQQATLRCSPISGHTSVYWYQQALGLGLQFLLWYDEGEERNRGNFPPRFSGRQFPNYSSELNVNALELEDSALYLCASSLESSGSINTGELFFGEGSRLTVL.